The 32 T cell receptor beta chains listed next were all sequenced from one sample in a study of T cells in Graves' hyperthyroidism and ophthalmopathy (dated by TCRdb to about 2019). The protocol used for the library was multiplex PCR. Sequencing took place on an Illumina HiSeq 2000. Amplification of TCR beta CDR3 regions was carried out from RNA transcripts. For the first round of RT-PCR on the TCR CDR3, the HTBI primer set was used together with the Qiagen OneStep RT-PCR kit. The public reads were reanalyzed by TCRdb: fastp trimming at Q25, MiXCR alignment, in-frame beta chains only. Duplicate CDR3 protein sequences are folded into a single record with the most common DNA and genes. The sample table shows 500,000 to 600,000 distinct CDR3 sequences, and about half are seen once. The ten largest clones take up 15% to 20% of the sample. The sample consisted of peripheral blood or thyroid tissue (not recorded which). These receptor sequences come from an adult woman with Graves' disease, either hyperthyroidism or ophthalmopathy (not recorded which).

CDR3 nucleotides: TGTGCCATCAGTGAGGAGGGGACAGGTGGCTACACCTTC. Protein product: CAISEEGTGGYTF. The rearrangement joins TRBV10-3 to TRBJ1-2; 8 bases agree with TRBD1. CDR3 length: 13 residues. CDR1 ENHRY and CDR2 SYGVKD come from the germline V gene. After removal of 2 bases from V and 7 bases from J, the junction contained 3 bases not matched to a gene.

V gene TRBV29-1 combines with J gene TRBJ1-2; 8 nucleotides agree with TRBD1. The CDR3 extends over 12 amino acids. Per the germline V gene, CDR1 is SQVTM and CDR2 is ANQGSEA. CDR3 sequence: CSSTGGAYGYTF. The CDR3 DNA follows: TGCAGTAGCACAGGGGGTGCCTATGGCTACACCTTC.

On this clonotype itself: A much larger clonotype is one base distant, so this may be a read error. V usage is TRBV7-9 and J usage is TRBJ2-2; TRBD2 is a possible D gene (6 bases). The CDR3 loop spans 13 amino acids. Germline-derived CDR1 and CDR2 are SEHNR and FQNEAQ (reference sequence). V lost 8 bases, J lost 7 bases, and 14 bases lay in between. CDR3 in amino acids: CASEEGRIGELFF. In DNA form, the CDR3 reads TGTGCCAGCGAGGAGGGGCGAATCGGGGAGCTGTTTTTT.

A note on this clonotype: The germline gene is not matched at one end of the junction; a read error may be the cause. The chain joins TRBV27 to TRBJ1-5; the D is unclear. The CDR3 has 18 amino acids. Looked up from germline, CDR1 is MNHEY and CDR2 is SMNVEV (reference sequence). As DNA, the CDR3 is TGTGCCAGCAGTTTATCGAAAGCAGGATTAACGTACGGTCAGCTCCAGCATTTT. The encoded protein is CASSLSKAGLTYGQLQHF.

This chain uses TRBV9 with TRBJ1-2; unclear D gene. V was shortened by 3 bases and J by 8 bases, with 8 bases between the two germline ends. This CDR3 is built from 11 residues. The germline V gene encodes CDR1 SGDLS and CDR2 YYNGEE. Here the CDR3 reads CASSGEQGYTF. The CDR3 DNA reads TGTGCCAGCAGCGGAGAACAGGGCTACACCTTC.

In DNA, the CDR3 is TGCAGTGCTCGTGACTCTAGCGGCGAGACCCAGTACTTC. As protein: CSARDSSGETQYF. The chain carries TRBV20-1 and TRBJ2-5; the match to TRBD2 covers 7 bases. V gave up 5 bases and J gave up 5 bases; unmatched junction bases: 8. Looked up from germline, CDR1 is DFQATT and CDR2 is SNEGSKA (reference sequence). The CDR3 sequence is 13 residues long.

The chain carries TRBV20-1 and TRBJ1-4; tentatively, D is TRBD1 (5 bases). The V gene lost 0 bases and the J gene lost 7 bases, with 15 bases spanning the gap. The CDR3 spans 15 residues. Germline CDR1 DFQATT, CDR2 SNEGSKA (reference sequence). The CDR3 region has the DNA TGCAGTGCTAGAGATACCCAGGGTTTGGGTGAAAAACTGTTTTTT. It translates to CSARDTQGLGEKLFF.

The gene calls are TRBV28 and TRBJ1-5; D is ambiguous. Germline V gene data show CDR1 as MDHEN and CDR2 as SYDVKM. The CDR3 totals 13 residues. V was shortened by 7 bases and J by 0 bases, with 7 bases between the two germline ends. CDR3 amino acids: CASTEFSNQPQHF. CDR3 bases: TGTGCCAGCACTGAGTTTAGCAATCAGCCCCAGCATTTT.

The genes are TRBV29-1 and TRBJ2-7; D call uncertain. Trimming removed 3 bases at V and 3 bases at J, with 6 bases between. Germline CDR1 and CDR2: SQVTM and ANQGSEA. The CDR3 extends over 11 amino acids. The CDR3 nucleotides are TGCAGCGTTGACGTGGACTACGAGCAGTACTTC. As protein: CSVDVDYEQYF.

This clonotype came up once. The chain carries TRBV19 and TRBJ1-6, with D perhaps matching TRBD1 (5 bases). Germline V lookup: CDR1 LNHDA, CDR2 SQIVND (reference sequence). The length of the CDR3 is 16 residues. V lost 6 bases and J lost 10, with 22 bases in between. CDR3 residues: CASRPGTLGELSPLHF. DNA for the CDR3: TGTGCCAGTAGACCCGGGACCCTCGGGGAGCTGTCACCCCTCCACTTT.

The V and J genes are TRBV20-1 and TRBJ2-5; D tentatively fits TRBD1 or TRBD2 (6 bases each). CDR1 DFQATT and CDR2 SNEGSKA come from the germline V gene (reference sequence). V was shortened by 0 bases and J by 4 bases, with 18 bases between the two germline ends. This CDR3 has 16 amino acids. The CDR3 nucleotides read TGCAGTGCTAGAGATCCGATAGGGGGAGGAGGAGAGACCCAGTACTTC. Its translation: CSARDPIGGGGETQYF.

The gene calls are TRBV20-1 and TRBJ1-3; D gene uncertain. The CDR3 has 13 residues. In germline, CDR1 is DFQATT, CDR2 SNEGSKA (reference sequence). The CDR3, as DNA: TGCAGCGCCGAGGAAGGAATAGGAAACACCATATATTTT. Protein sequence: CSAEEGIGNTIYF.

This clonotype was detected only a few times. The gene calls are TRBV25-1 and TRBJ1-2; D not resolved. The germline gives CDR1 MGHDK, CDR2 SYGVNS. The CDR3 totals 14 residues. Trimming took off 1 base at V and 2 bases at J, with 8 bases between the two ends. CDR3 in DNA: TGTGCCAGCAGTGAATTATATCCGAACTATGGCTACACCTTC. Protein product: CASSELYPNYGYTF.

This clonotype was counted ten times or more. The rearrangement uses TRBV20-1 and TRBJ2-6, with D unclear. The germline V gene encodes CDR1 DFQATT and CDR2 SNEGSKA (reference sequence). The CDR3 length is 16 residues. V was trimmed by 0 bases and J by 0 bases, leaving 9 bases between them. This CDR3 is CSARDPEGSGANVLTF. The CDR3 DNA reads TGCAGTGCTAGAGACCCCGAAGGCTCTGGGGCCAACGTCCTGACTTTC.

The chain uses TRBV7-2 and TRBJ2-2, with D tentatively TRBD2 (6 bases). The CDR3 totals 15 residues. The V end was cut by 11 bases, the J end by 4 bases, with 20 bases between. The germline gives CDR1 SGHTA, CDR2 FQGNSA. The CDR3 nucleotides are TGTGCCTGGAGTCCCTTGGGAGGAGGCACCGGGGAGCTGTTTTTT. It specifies CAWSPLGGGTGELFF.

The V call is TRBV30, the J call TRBJ1-5; TRBD1 matches at 7 bases. V dropped 7 bases and J dropped 3; count of bases not matched to a gene: 6. The germline gives CDR1 GTSNPN, CDR2 SVGIG (reference sequence). This CDR3 has 13 residues. CDR3 amino acids: CASAGTDNQPQHF. CDR3 DNA sequence: TGTGCCTCGGCCGGGACAGACAATCAGCCCCAGCATTTT.

The chain employs TRBV10-3 and TRBJ2-7; 8 bases are shared with TRBD2. CDR3 size: 16 residues. J lost 7 bases, V lost 5 bases, and 16 bases had no gene match. Germline V CDR1 and CDR2: ENHRY, SYGVKD. CDR3: CAISRTGTRGSREQYF. CDR3 DNA sequence: TGTGCCATCAGTCGTACCGGGACTAGAGGTTCTCGGGAGCAGTACTTC.

This clonotype has more than one count but fewer than ten. The rearrangement joins TRBV20-1 to TRBJ2-5; the match to TRBD1 covers 8 bases. CDR1 is DFQATT, CDR2 SNEGSKA, per germline (reference sequence). The CDR3 totals 12 residues. J lost 5 bases, V lost 6 bases, and 5 bases had no gene match. CDR3 in DNA: TGCAGTGCCGCGCGGACAGGGGAGACCCAGTACTTC. Protein sequence: CSAARTGETQYF.

Notes on this clonotype: A much bigger clone sits one base away, suggesting this may be a read error. The V gene is TRBV12-3 or TRBV12-4, the J gene TRBJ1-5; D is unresolved. This CDR3 comprises 10 residues. Trimming took 3 bases from V and 11 from J, leaving 5 bases between them. CDR3 DNA sequence: TGTGCCAGCAGTTTGGAGACCCAGCATTTT. Its translation is CASSLETQHF.

In its sample, this clonotype was seen many times. The chain has TRBV7-6 and TRBJ2-7, with D unresolved. CDR1 SGHVS and CDR2 FNYEAQ come from the germline V gene. The V gene lost 5 bases and the J gene lost 4 bases, with 12 bases spanning the gap. The CDR3 sequence is 13 residues long. The CDR3: CASSLKGEYEQYF. The CDR3 DNA is TGTGCCAGCAGCCTAAAGGGCGAGTACGAGCAGTACTTC.

This chain uses TRBV7-9 with TRBJ1-5; 7 bases agree with TRBD1. Germline assignment: CDR1 SEHNR and CDR2 FQNEAQ (reference sequence). CDR3 size: 13 residues. The J segment lost 7 bases and the V segment lost 4 bases, leaving 4 bases of the junction unmatched. The chain's CDR3 is CASSSRQGQPQHF. Here the CDR3 DNA reads TGTGCCAGCAGCTCACGACAGGGACAGCCCCAGCATTTT. The variable domain in full, completed from reference TRBV7-9 and TRBJ1-5, reads DTGVSQNPRHKITKRGQNVTFRCDPISEHNRLYWYRQTLGQGPEFLTYFQNEAQLEKSRLLSDRFSAERPKGSFSTLEIQRTEQGDSAMYLCASSSRQGQPQHFGDGTRLSIL.

CDR3 residues: CASSLSGYAYEQYF. Here the CDR3 DNA reads TGTGCCAGCAGCTTATCAGGGTATGCCTACGAGCAGTACTTC. V is TRBV11-2 and J is TRBJ2-7, with D perhaps matching TRBD1 (5 bases). CDR1 and CDR2 (germline): SGHAT, FQNNGV. Trimming removed 2 bases at V and 2 bases at J, with 10 bases between. The CDR3 has 14 amino acids. Looking up the rest from reference TRBV11-2 and TRBJ2-7 gives the full variable domain: EAGVAQSPRYKIIEKRQSVAFWCNPISGHATLYWYQQILGQGPKLLIQFQNNGVVDDSQLPKDRFSAERLKGVDSTLKIQPAKLEDSAVYLCASSLSGYAYEQYFGPGTRLTVT.

J is TRBJ1-5 and V is TRBV5-1; 9 nucleotides agree with TRBD1. The CDR3 consists of 14 residues. Germline CDR1 is SGHRS and CDR2 is YFSETQ. J lost 9 bases, V lost 1 base, and 5 bases had no gene match. The CDR3 spells CASSLTGGGGPQHF. For the CDR3, the DNA is TGCGCCAGCAGCTTGACAGGGGGCGGGGGGCCCCAGCATTTT.

This clonotype was observed many times. This chain joins TRBV10-3 and TRBJ2-7; no clear D gene. Germline loops: CDR1 ENHRY, CDR2 SYGVKD. The CDR3 consists of 12 residues. Deletions cut 0 bases from V and 7 bases from J, with 7 bases between. Here the CDR3 reads CAISESSKEQYF. CDR3 sequence (DNA): TGTGCCATCAGTGAGTCGTCTAAGGAGCAGTACTTC.

A remark on this clonotype: A much larger clonotype is one base distant, so this may be a read error. The J gene is TRBJ2-7, the V gene TRBV11-2; possibly TRBD1 for D (7 bases). The CDR3 is 16 residues long. CDR1 is SGHAT, CDR2 FQNNGV, per germline. DNA of the CDR3: TGTGCCAGCAGCCCCGACGCGGGGACAGTCTCCTGCGAGCAGTACTTC. Translating gives CASSPDAGTVSCEQYF.

This clonotype was detected once. The gene calls are TRBV9 and TRBJ1-3; D is undetermined. The CDR3 spans 15 residues. Between the trimmed V and J ends, which lost 1 base and 0 bases, there was a span of 8 bases. Germline loops: CDR1 SGDLS, CDR2 YYNGEE. The CDR3 spells CASSVLKSSGNTIYF. The CDR3 region has the DNA TGTGCCAGCAGCGTACTTAAGAGCTCTGGAAACACCATATATTTT.

V gene TRBV20-1 combines with J gene TRBJ1-2, with unresolved D. Trimming took 2 bases from V and 4 from J, leaving 11 bases between them. Germline V gene data show CDR1 as DFQATT and CDR2 as SNEGSKA (reference sequence). There are 13 residues in the CDR3. The CDR3 sequence is CSARPLGIYGYTF. The CDR3 DNA is TGCAGTGCTAGACCCCTGGGGATCTATGGCTACACCTTC.

V and J are TRBV14 and TRBJ1-2; 9 bases are shared with TRBD1. The CDR3 is 14 residues long. V shed 5 bases and J 3 bases; nucleotides not matched to a gene: 4. The germline gives CDR1 SGHDN, CDR2 FVKESK. CDR3 sequence: CASSSTGGYYGYTF. CDR3 sequence (DNA): TGTGCCAGCAGCTCAACAGGGGGCTACTATGGCTACACCTTC.

Many counts were recorded for this clonotype. This rearrangement joins TRBV20-1 to TRBJ1-1; TRBD1 matches 8 bases. CDR3 length equals 16 residues. V dropped 5 bases and J dropped 1; count of bases not matched to a gene: 12. Germline V lookup: CDR1 DFQATT, CDR2 SNEGSKA (reference sequence). CDR3 in amino acids: CSARTVGTGPNTEAFF. CDR3 DNA sequence: TGCAGTGCTCGGACGGTCGGGACAGGCCCGAACACTGAAGCTTTCTTT.

The gene calls are TRBV9 and TRBJ1-3; D may be TRBD1 (5 bases). V lost 3 bases to trimming and J lost 7 bases, with 8 bases between them. The CDR3 is made up of 12 amino acids. Germline loops: CDR1 SGDLS, CDR2 YYNGEE. In DNA, the CDR3 is TGTGCCAGCAGCGGGGGGTTGAACACCATATATTTT. Protein product: CASSGGLNTIYF.

This clonotype was detected many times. The chain carries TRBV4-1 and TRBJ1-4; D gene ambiguous. V dropped 3 bases and J dropped 5 bases, with 7 bases sitting between them. Germline V gene data show CDR1 as MGHRA and CDR2 as YSYEKL. The CDR3 is 13 residues long. The CDR3 region is CASSQWRNEKLFF. In DNA form, the CDR3 reads TGCGCCAGCAGCCAGTGGAGGAATGAAAAACTGTTTTTT.

This clonotype was detected many times. V usage is TRBV7-9 and J usage is TRBJ1-2; TRBD1 matches 8 bases. Per the germline V gene, CDR1 is SEHNR and CDR2 is FQNEAQ (reference sequence). The ends lost 4 bases at V and 2 bases at J; junction bases unmatched: 6. This CDR3 is 15 amino acids long. Written as DNA, the CDR3 is TGTGCCAGCAGCTCCTCGGACAGGGTCAACTATGGCTACACCTTC. Amino acids: CASSSSDRVNYGYTF.